These 20 T cell receptor beta chains were sequenced from one sample in a study of spatial heterogeneity in lung cancer. From the 5' RACE reads, TCRdb called clonotypes with MiXCR, one entry per CDR3 protein. The table records tens of thousands of distinct CDR3 sequences, about 3% of them present only once. This sample's time point: sample taken at primary tumor resection. Sequencing covered unsorted whole RNA taken from tumor, nontumor lung or frozen PBMC. The sample in question was PBMCs, obtained at surgery. Every receptor here comes from a female donor with early-stage non-small cell lung cancer.

This clonotype has at least ten counts. The chain carries TRBV6-1 and TRBJ2-2; 7 positions match TRBD2. CDR1 and CDR2 from the germline V gene are MNHNS and SASEGT. This CDR3 spans 13 amino acids. The V segment lost 8 bases and the J segment 3 bases; nucleotides outside the gene matches: 3. The CDR3 is CASAAGDTGELFF. The CDR3 nucleotides are TGTGCCAGCGCGGCGGGAGACACCGGGGAGCTGTTTTTT.

This clonotype appeared many times. This chain links TRBV9 with TRBJ2-1; 11 bases agree with TRBD2. CDR1 and CDR2 (germline): SGDLS, YYNGEE. The CDR3 runs to 15 residues. Trimming cost V 4 bases and J 4 bases; bases outside gene matches: 4. In nucleotides, the CDR3 is TGTGCCAGCAGCCCCGGGACTAGCGGTTACAATGAGCAGTTCTTC. Translated: CASSPGTSGYNEQFF. Drawing the rest from reference TRBV9 and TRBJ2-1, the complete variable domain is DSGVTQTPKHLITATGQRVTLRCSPRSGDLSVYWYQQSLDQGLQFLIQYYNGEERAKGNILERFSAQQFPDLHSELNLSSLELGDSALYFCASSPGTSGYNEQFFGPGTRLTVL.

This rearrangement joins TRBV6-5 to TRBJ2-2, with 15 bases matching TRBD2. With V trimmed by 7 bases and J by 7 bases, 10 bases remained unmatched. The length of the CDR3 is 17 residues. The germline V gene has CDR1 MNHEY and CDR2 SVGAGI. The chain's CDR3 is CASTNTGLAGGSGELFF. CDR3 nucleotides: TGTGCCAGCACCAATACAGGACTAGCGGGAGGGAGCGGGGAGCTGTTTTTT.

This clonotype appeared many times. This chain joins TRBV28 and TRBJ2-2; TRBD1 matches 9 bases. Germline values: CDR1 MDHEN, CDR2 SYDVKM. J lost 7 bases, V lost 7 bases, and 10 bases had no gene match. This CDR3 has 15 residues. The CDR3 bases are TGTGCCAGCACAGCACCGACAGGGGGAAGCGGGGAGCTGTTTTTT. Encoded protein: CASTAPTGGSGELFF.

This clonotype was seen ten or more times. The CDR3 loop reads CASSESTQFLSTDTQYF. The CDR3, as DNA: TGCGCCAGCAGTGAGTCGACTCAGTTCCTTAGCACAGATACGCAGTATTTT. The chain carries TRBV10-2 and TRBJ2-3, with D unclear. Trimming stripped 0 bases from V and 0 bases from J, with 13 bases between. The CDR3 consists of 17 residues. Germline V lookup: CDR1 WSHSY, CDR2 SAAADI.

At least ten counts were recorded for this clonotype. V gene TRBV9 combines with J gene TRBJ1-1; tentatively, D is TRBD1 (5 bases). CDR3 length: 15 amino acids. V shed 0 bases and J shed 6 bases, with 15 bases lying between them. Germline CDR1 is SGDLS and CDR2 is YYNGEE. The CDR3 nucleotides are TGTGCCAGCAGCGTAGTCGCCAGGGAGGAGGCTGAAGCTTTCTTT. Amino acid sequence: CASSVVAREEAEAFF.

This clonotype was seen a few times. This chain uses TRBV7-2 with TRBJ2-1; maybe TRBD2 (5 bases). The germline V and J ends were trimmed by 5 bases and 9 bases, with 20 bases remaining between them. Germline values: CDR1 SGHTA, CDR2 FQGNSA. The CDR3 consists of 15 residues. CDR3 DNA sequence: TGTGCCAGCAGCCCGAGTGCCCGGGGAGTCGGTGAGCAGTTCTTC. Protein: CASSPSARGVGEQFF.

This clonotype was counted ten times or more. The J gene is TRBJ2-2, the V gene TRBV20-1; 13 bases are a match to TRBD2. The germline gives CDR1 DFQATT, CDR2 SNEGSKA (reference sequence). The length of the CDR3 is 16 residues. V gave up 5 bases and J gave up 5 bases; unmatched junction bases: 8. Here the CDR3 reads CSARTSGSRKTGELFF. The CDR3 DNA reads TGCAGTGCTCGGACTAGCGGGAGTCGGAAAACCGGGGAGCTGTTTTTT.

This clonotype was seen at least ten times. The CDR3 coding sequence is TGTGCCACCACCCCGGGGGGACAGCCAGCTCCCCAGCATTTT. Its translation is CATTPGGQPAPQHF. The chain joins TRBV7-8 to TRBJ1-5; 7 bases fit TRBD1. The CDR3 contains 14 residues. The germline gives CDR1 SGHVS, CDR2 FQNEAQ. With 10 bases clipped from V and 10 bases from J, the junction kept 16 bases outside the gene matches.

This clonotype was seen many times. The chain is built from TRBV5-8 and TRBJ2-7, with TRBD1 identical over 7 bases. Trimming removed 1 base from V and 0 bases from J; junction bases left unmatched: 4. The CDR3 has 15 amino acids. CDR1 and CDR2 from the germline V gene are SGHTS and YDEGEE. Here the CDR3 DNA reads TGTGCCAGCAGCTTGTCGGGGACAGTCTCCTACGAGCAGTACTTC. Protein: CASSLSGTVSYEQYF.

This clonotype was recorded at least ten times. The chain has TRBV4-1 and TRBJ2-2; 8 positions match TRBD2. This CDR3 has 15 amino acids. V shed 6 bases, J shed 4 bases, and the junction held 7 bases outside the gene matches. Germline CDR1 reads MGHRA; CDR2 reads YSYEKL. The CDR3 nucleotides are TGCGCCAGCAGTCCCAGCGGGAGTGGCACCGGGGAGCTGTTTTTT. Its translation: CASSPSGSGTGELFF.

This clonotype came up a few times. This rearrangement joins TRBV5-4 to TRBJ2-1, with 8 bases lining up with TRBD2. The J segment lost 8 bases and the V segment lost 4 bases, leaving 8 bases of the junction unmatched. Germline V gene lookup returns CDR1 SGHNT and CDR2 YYREEE (reference sequence). This CDR3 is 14 amino acids long. This CDR3 is CASSPGLAGDEQFF. Here the CDR3 DNA reads TGTGCCAGCAGCCCAGGACTAGCAGGCGATGAGCAGTTCTTC.

This clonotype was counted at least ten times. The J gene is TRBJ2-4, the V gene TRBV27, with a weak D call TRBD1 (7 bases). The CDR3 totals 14 residues. The V gene's germline CDR1 is MNHEY and CDR2 SMNVEV (reference sequence). Deletions cut 2 bases from V and 9 bases from J, with 14 bases between. The CDR3, as DNA: TGTGCCAGCAGTTTAGACGGCAGGGGGGCCATTCAGTACTTC. Translated: CASSLDGRGAIQYF.

This clonotype showed up many times. V gene TRBV21-1 combines with J gene TRBJ1-1. TRBV21-1 is a recognized pseudogene. This CDR3 is built from 13 residues. In nucleotides, the CDR3 is TGTGCCAGCAAGCGGATGGAGAACACTGAAGCTTTCTTT. It encodes CASKRMENTEAFF.

This clonotype is deemed medium-sized. The V call is TRBV29-1, the J call TRBJ2-1; TRBD1 matches 7 bases. The ends lost 1 base at V and 8 bases at J; junction bases unmatched: 2. Germline CDR1 SQVTM, CDR2 ANQGSEA. The CDR3 is 12 residues long. The CDR3 region is CSVEGQGDEQFF. The CDR3 DNA sequence: TGCAGCGTTGAAGGGCAGGGGGATGAGCAGTTCTTC.

This clonotype has a count of ten or more. The rearrangement uses TRBV29-1 and TRBJ1-2; D might be TRBD1 (6 bases). This CDR3 spans 16 amino acids. Germline V lookup: CDR1 SQVTM, CDR2 ANQGSEA. Trimming took off 1 base at V and 7 bases at J, with 22 bases between the two ends. The CDR3 sequence is CSVEGDTGFGFVGYTF. The CDR3 region has the DNA TGCAGCGTTGAAGGAGACACAGGGTTTGGGTTTGTTGGCTACACCTTC. The complete variable domain, with remaining parts taken from reference TRBV29-1 and TRBJ1-2, reads SAVISQKPSRDICQRGTSLTIQCQVDSQVTMMFWYRQQPGQSLTLIATANQGSEATYESGFVIDKFPISRPNLTFSTLTVSNMSPEDSSIYLCSVEGDTGFGFVGYTFGSGTRLTVV.

In this sample, this clonotype turned up many times. The chain couples TRBV10-3 to TRBJ2-1; D is perhaps TRBD2 (6 bases). CDR1 and CDR2 (germline): ENHRY, SYGVKD. CDR3 length: 12 amino acids. CDR3: CASEGTYNEQFF. The CDR3, as DNA: TGTGCATCGGAGGGTACCTACAATGAGCAGTTCTTC.

At least ten counts were recorded for this clonotype. The genes are TRBV5-1 and TRBJ2-5; 7 bases fit TRBD1. Germline loops: CDR1 SGHRS, CDR2 YFSETQ. After removal of 3 bases from V and 5 bases from J, the junction contained 4 bases not matched to a gene. The CDR3 length is 13 residues. The DNA of the CDR3 is TGCGCCAGCAGCTACGTAGGGGGCGAGACCCAGTACTTC. This sequence encodes CASSYVGGETQYF.

This clonotype was detected a few times. The chain has TRBV12-3 or TRBV12-4 and TRBJ1-2; 7 bases agree with TRBD1. CDR3 length: 15 residues. The ends lost 5 bases at V and 0 bases at J; junction bases unmatched: 6. The CDR3 DNA reads TGTGCCAGCAGTGCCGGGACAGAAGCTAACTATGGCTACACCTTC. It translates to CASSAGTEANYGYTF.

The V call is TRBV5-6, the J call TRBJ2-3; TRBD1 is a possible D gene (6 bases). Germline lookup yields CDR1 SGHDT and CDR2 YYEEEE. The CDR3 length is 18 residues. The V end was cut by 2 bases, the J end by 4 bases, with 23 bases between. CDR3 sequence: CASSLDFRGRGNPDTQYF. The CDR3 bases are TGTGCCAGCAGCTTAGATTTCCGGGGCAGGGGAAATCCAGATACGCAGTATTTT.